This T cell receptor beta chain was sequenced for a study of T cell responses to AZD1222 COVID-19 vaccine. Study in general: Analyses pooled second doses at about 4 or about 12 weeks.

Study-level points and caveats: AZD1222 recipients seropositive at baseline numbered only five to seven. Females made up more of the donors, who were largely white British, and clonal diversity may have come out too low. Every sample of the repertoires postdated the peak T cell response.

V lost 1 base, J lost 8 bases, and 5 bases stayed unmatched. Germline V gives CDR1 SGHTA, CDR2 FQGTGA. CDR3 length equals 15 residues. Clones were read by immunoSEQ multiplex PCR, and TCRdb kept only the in-frame ones, dropping some. The profile shows under 200,000 clones, 75% to 95% of them singletons. In regard to this clone: The antigen remains undetermined.

This receptor was obtained from an adult in good health. V gene TRBV7-3 combines with J gene TRBJ1-2; 12 bases agree with TRBD1. The material sequenced was peripheral blood, taken on day 0 of AZD1222 vaccination. The CDR3 region has the DNA TGTGCCAGCAGCTTAAAGGGACAGGGGGCTCACGGCTACACCTTC. Encoded protein: CASSLKGQGAHGYTF.